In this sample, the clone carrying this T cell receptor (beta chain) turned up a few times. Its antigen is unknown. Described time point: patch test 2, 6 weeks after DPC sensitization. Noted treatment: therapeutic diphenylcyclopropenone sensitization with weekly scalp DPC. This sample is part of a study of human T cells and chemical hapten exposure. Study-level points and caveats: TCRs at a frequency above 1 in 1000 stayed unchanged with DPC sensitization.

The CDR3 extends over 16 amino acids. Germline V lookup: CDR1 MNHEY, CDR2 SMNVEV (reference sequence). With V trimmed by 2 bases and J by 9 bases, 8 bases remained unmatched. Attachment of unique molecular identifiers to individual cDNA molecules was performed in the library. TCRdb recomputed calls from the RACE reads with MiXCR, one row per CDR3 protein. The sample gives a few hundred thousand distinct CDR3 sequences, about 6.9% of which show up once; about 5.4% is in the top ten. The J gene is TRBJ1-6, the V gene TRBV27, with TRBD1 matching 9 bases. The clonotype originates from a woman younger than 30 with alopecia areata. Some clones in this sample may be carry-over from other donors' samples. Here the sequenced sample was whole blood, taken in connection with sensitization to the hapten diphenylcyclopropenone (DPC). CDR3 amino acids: CASSLTTTGGASPLHF. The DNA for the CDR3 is TGTGCCAGCAGTTTAACAACAACAGGGGGCGCTTCACCCCTCCACTTT.